Given below is one TCR beta chain in context. Its antigen is still unknown. These data come from a study of OX40 agonist ivuxolimab in advanced cancers. On the study more broadly: Every patient in dose escalation had hepatocellular carcinoma, melanoma, renal cell or head and neck cancer.

Unmatched junction bases numbered 10, after V lost 5 bases and J lost 3 bases. The CDR3 covers 15 residues. Per germline, CDR1 SGHTA and CDR2 FQGTGA. Whole-study results and caveats: The antigen specificity of the peripheral T cells (those that were expanded) was not determined. In the 0.1 to 3.0 mg/kg range, CD4+ and CD8+ blood T cells had expanded clonally by week 6. Partial responders treated at 0.1-3.0 mg/kg exhibited clonal expansion among the lowest measured.

Clones were read by immunoSEQ multiplex PCR, and TCRdb kept only the in-frame ones, dropping some. The profile shows about 86,000 clones, about 90% of them singletons. V usage is TRBV7-3 and J usage is TRBJ2-7; 7 nucleotides agree with TRBD2. The TCR originated in an adult with an advanced solid tumor such as melanoma, head and neck, liver or kidney cancer. The sample consisted of CD4+ or CD8+ T cells sorted from blood, taken in a trial of the OX40 agonist ivuxolimab. The CDR3 nucleotides are TGTGCCAGCAGCCCCTACGCGGGAGACGTCTACGAGCAGTACTTC. Translating gives CASSPYAGDVYEQYF.